Detailed here is one T cell receptor beta chain. The sample originates from a study of blood T cell repertoires in COVID-19. The length of the CDR3 is 12 residues. Germline V gives CDR1 MNHEY, CDR2 SVGAGI. The ends lost 7 bases at V and 2 bases at J; junction bases unmatched: 2. The protocol was immunoSEQ multiplex PCR, while the TCRdb copy is restricted to in-frame clones and leaves out a portion. The data contain about 280,000 clones, around nine tenths of them singletons. The chain employs TRBV6-5 and TRBJ2-7, with TRBD1 identical over 7 bases. Source material: peripheral blood. The source of this sequence is a woman between 65 and 79 years old with COVID-19, enrolled during active disease. CDR3 coding DNA: TGTGCCAGCACAGGGGGTCCCTACGAGCAGTACTTC. It specifies CASTGGPYEQYF.